These 26 T cell receptor beta chains were all obtained from the same sample, sequenced in a study of blood T cells in healthy people across ages. Combining a sample-barcoded 5' primer with a J-beta primer mix, a second PCR ran for about 7 to 11 cycles. TCRdb reanalysed the 5' RACE reads using MiXCR and keeps one entry per CDR3 protein. The data show hundreds of thousands of distinct CDR3 sequences, around 45% seen once. The specimen was blood. The origin of the receptors is a man between 60 and 75 years old in good health.

The chain is built from TRBV6-6 and TRBJ2-4; 10 positions agree with TRBD1. V lost 5 bases to trimming and J lost 13 bases; unmatched junction nucleotides: 11. Per the germline V gene, CDR1 is MNHNY and CDR2 is SVGAGI (reference sequence). The CDR3 covers 14 residues. As DNA, the CDR3 is TGTGCCAGCAGTCACAGACAGGGGGCGCAGGAGCAGTACTTC. Its translation is CASSHRQGAQEQYF.

In this sample, this clonotype turned up once. A read error is possible here, since a much larger clone lies one base away. This chain connects TRBV10-2 to TRBJ1-2; tentatively, D is TRBD1 (5 bases). The CDR3 is 14 residues long. Germline CDR1 and CDR2: WSHSY and SAAADI. The CDR3 bases are TGCACCAGCAGTGAGTCCGGCAGGGCGGCGGGCTACACCTTC. It codes for CTSSESGRAAGYTF.

This rearrangement joins TRBV3-1 to TRBJ2-5, with TRBD2 matching over 12 bases. This CDR3 comprises 16 residues. V trimming: 4 bases; J trimming: 5 bases; junction bases outside the gene matches: 8. Germline CDR1 is LGHDT and CDR2 is YNNKEL (reference sequence). This CDR3 reads CASSPAGTSGRETQYF. The CDR3 region has the DNA TGTGCCAGCAGCCCAGCCGGGACTAGCGGGCGGGAGACCCAGTACTTC.

The chain uses TRBV6-2 or TRBV6-3 and TRBJ2-5, with D unclear. There are 12 residues in the CDR3. Trimming pared 2 bases from V and 5 bases from J, leaving 6 bases between. Germline values: CDR1 MNHEY, CDR2 SVGEGT. In DNA form, the CDR3 reads TGTGCCAGCAGTTACGTTCCGGAGACCCAGTACTTC. Amino acid sequence: CASSYVPETQYF.

CDR3 protein: CASSLGSRRSSPLHF. The CDR3 DNA is TGTGCCAGCAGCCTTGGGTCCAGGCGGAGTTCACCCCTCCACTTT. V and J are TRBV6-5 and TRBJ1-6; D not certain. The CDR3 spans 15 residues. V was trimmed by 6 bases and J by 9 bases, leaving 18 bases between them. Germline-derived CDR1 and CDR2 are MNHEY and SVGAGI.

There are a few counts of this clonotype. The V call is TRBV5-6, the J call TRBJ2-7; 8 nucleotides align to TRBD1. This CDR3 contains 14 residues. The junction had 8 bases not matched to a gene; V was cut back by 4 bases and J by 5 bases. CDR1 and CDR2 from the germline V gene are SGHDT and YYEEEE. Here the CDR3 reads CASSTPTGAHEQYF. The DNA for the CDR3 is TGTGCCAGCAGCACCCCGACAGGGGCCCACGAGCAGTACTTC.

The chain is built from TRBV7-2 and TRBJ2-7; D perhaps matches TRBD1 (6 bases). Germline CDR1 reads SGHTA; CDR2 reads FQGNSA. Trimming took 3 bases from V and 1 from J, leaving 13 bases between them. The CDR3 is made up of 15 amino acids. This chain's CDR3 is CASSFATGQSYEQYF. Here the CDR3 DNA reads TGTGCCAGCAGCTTCGCAACAGGGCAGTCCTACGAGCAGTACTTC.

The gene calls are TRBV7-2 and TRBJ1-2; no reliable D call. CDR3 length equals 16 residues. Germline V lookup: CDR1 SGHTA, CDR2 FQGNSA. The germline V and J ends were trimmed by 5 bases and 0 bases, with 16 bases remaining between them. This CDR3 is CASSKRAAGANYGYTF. The CDR3 DNA is TGTGCCAGCAGCAAAAGGGCAGCCGGAGCTAACTATGGCTACACCTTC.

The chain joins TRBV18 to TRBJ2-5; D is unclear. Trimming cost V 2 bases and J 1 base, with 8 bases left between them. The germline V gene has CDR1 KGHSH and CDR2 LQKENI. The CDR3 consists of 14 residues. CDR3 region: CASSPISTQETQYF. The CDR3 nucleotides are TGTGCCAGCTCACCAATATCTACCCAAGAGACCCAGTACTTC.

The rearrangement links TRBV18 to TRBJ2-6; no definite D call. Trimming removed 3 bases at V and 2 bases at J, with 14 bases between. This CDR3 has 17 amino acids. Germline V CDR1 and CDR2: KGHSH, LQKENI. The DNA for the CDR3 is TGTGCCAGCTCACCCCGGGCGGACCTAGCTGGGGCCAACGTCCTGACTTTC. Translated: CASSPRADLAGANVLTF.

The gene calls are TRBV13 and TRBJ2-7; the match to TRBD2 covers 11 bases. Germline V lookup: CDR1 PRHDT, CDR2 FYEKMQ (reference sequence). V gave up 2 bases and J gave up 2 bases; unmatched junction bases: 17. The length of the CDR3 is 20 residues. CDR3 sequence: CASSLQFMGSGGAPTYEQYF. The CDR3 bases are TGTGCCAGCAGCTTACAGTTTATGGGTAGCGGGGGGGCCCCTACCTACGAGCAGTACTTC.

There are a few counts of this clonotype. The chain uses TRBV9 and TRBJ2-4; D may be TRBD1 (5 bases). The CDR3 runs to 15 residues. Trimming took off 2 bases at V and 3 bases at J, with 12 bases between the two ends. Germline loops: CDR1 SGDLS, CDR2 YYNGEE. CDR3 amino acids: CASSVSQGRKNIQYF. The CDR3 DNA reads as TGTGCCAGCAGCGTTAGTCAGGGCCGCAAAAACATTCAGTACTTC.

The V call is TRBV14, the J call TRBJ2-4, with 13 bases identical to TRBD2. The CDR3 is 15 residues long. Losses at the gene ends were 4 bases for V and 4 bases for J; bases not matched to a gene: 1. From germline, CDR1 is SGHDN and CDR2 FVKESK. The chain's CDR3 is CASSPTSGGKNIQYF. The CDR3 DNA follows: TGTGCCAGCAGCCCGACTAGCGGGGGGAAAAACATTCAGTACTTC.

V usage is TRBV19 and J usage is TRBJ2-6; 7 nucleotides agree with TRBD1. There are 15 residues in the CDR3. Germline lookup yields CDR1 LNHDA and CDR2 SQIVND (reference sequence). Losses at the gene ends were 5 bases for V and 4 bases for J; bases not matched to a gene: 5. CDR3 sequence (DNA): TGTGCCAGTAGTTTCACAGGGGAAGGGGCCAACGTCCTGACTTTC. Its protein product is CASSFTGEGANVLTF.

The chain joins TRBV6-1 to TRBJ1-1; 9 bases are shared with TRBD1. V dropped 5 bases and J dropped 5; count of bases not matched to a gene: 15. Germline loops: CDR1 MNHNS, CDR2 SASEGT. The CDR3 is 17 amino acids. The CDR3, as DNA: TGTGCCAGCAGTCCACGGGTGACAGGGGGAAAAGTAACTGAAGCTTTCTTT. Protein sequence: CASSPRVTGGKVTEAFF.

This clonotype was found many times. The CDR3 bases are TGCGCCAGCAGCTTGCGCGCGGGGAACGGAGAGACCCAGTACTTC. Protein: CASSLRAGNGETQYF. This rearrangement joins TRBV4-3 to TRBJ2-5; D is possibly TRBD2 (6 bases). Germline V gene data show CDR1 as LGHNA and CDR2 as YSLEER. This CDR3 is built from 15 residues. The V gene lost 5 bases and the J gene lost 4 bases, with 17 bases spanning the gap.

This clonotype has just a few counts. The chain uses TRBV7-2 and TRBJ2-1, with a possible D match to TRBD1 (6 bases). Germline V gene sequence: CDR1 SGHTA, CDR2 FQGNSA. There are 16 residues in the CDR3. V gave up 2 bases and J gave up 4 bases, with 15 bases separating them. CDR3 DNA: TGTGCCAGCAGCTTATCTCAGGGGTATCGGTACAATGAGCAGTTCTTC. The encoded protein is CASSLSQGYRYNEQFF. The full variable domain, rest sourced from reference TRBV7-2 and TRBJ2-1, is GAGVSQSPSNKVTEKGKDVELRCDPISGHTALYWYRQSLGQGLEFLIYFQGNSAPDKSGLPSDRFSAERTGGSVSTLTIQRTQQEDSAVYLCASSLSQGYRYNEQFFGPGTRLTVL.

V usage is TRBV12-3 or TRBV12-4 and J usage is TRBJ2-5; 9 bases are shared with TRBD2. After removal of 6 bases from V and 2 bases from J, the junction contained 7 bases not matched to a gene. The CDR3 totals 15 residues. For the CDR3, the DNA is TGTGCCAGCAGAAAGAATCTAGCGGGGCAAGAGACCCAGTACTTC. Encoded protein: CASRKNLAGQETQYF.

J is TRBJ2-3 and V is TRBV28; 7 nucleotides line up with TRBD2. With V trimmed by 7 bases and J by 3 bases, 13 bases remained unmatched. Germline-derived CDR1 and CDR2 are MDHEN and SYDVKM. The CDR3 is made up of 16 amino acids. The CDR3 loop is CASTPPWGGRTDTQYF. The CDR3 bases are TGTGCCAGCACCCCACCTTGGGGGGGAAGGACAGATACGCAGTATTTT.

The chain carries TRBV7-8 and TRBJ1-1; unclear D gene. The CDR3 sequence is 14 residues long. Trimming removed 0 bases from V and 8 bases from J, with 13 bases in between. Germline V gene data show CDR1 as SGHVS and CDR2 as FQNEAQ. CDR3 sequence: CASSLAARTGEAFF. DNA of the CDR3: TGTGCCAGCAGCTTAGCGGCGAGGACGGGCGAAGCTTTCTTT. The full variable domain, completed using reference TRBV7-8 and TRBJ1-1, is GAGVSQSPRYKVAKRGQDVALRCDPISGHVSLFWYQQALGQGPEFLTYFQNEAQLDKSGLPSDRFFAERPEGSVSTLKIQRTQQEDSAVYLCASSLAARTGEAFFGQGTRLTVV.

Written as DNA, the CDR3 is TGTGCCAGCAGCCACCAGGTGGGCGGCTACACCTTC. It codes for CASSHQVGGYTF. The chain combines TRBV7-2 with TRBJ1-2; unclear D gene. This CDR3 is 12 amino acids long. Germline V gene lookup returns CDR1 SGHTA and CDR2 FQGNSA. Between the trimmed V and J ends, which lost 5 bases and 8 bases, there was a span of 12 bases.

V is TRBV27 and J is TRBJ1-2; no definite D call. CDR3 length: 14 residues. Trimming removed 3 bases at V and 8 bases at J, with 16 bases between. Per germline, CDR1 MNHEY and CDR2 SMNVEV (reference sequence). CDR3 nucleotides: TGTGCCAGCAGTTTGTCTTCCGGGGTATGGGGCTACACCTTC. It encodes CASSLSSGVWGYTF.

This chain uses TRBV13 with TRBJ2-7; D not certain. Per germline, CDR1 PRHDT and CDR2 FYEKMQ (reference sequence). V was trimmed by 1 base and J by 7 bases, leaving 11 bases between them. This CDR3 region has 13 residues. DNA for the CDR3: TGTGCCAGCAGCTTAGCCGACCCTAATGAGCAGTACTTC. It encodes CASSLADPNEQYF.

This clonotype was seen a few times. This chain joins TRBV7-6 and TRBJ2-3, with a weak D call TRBD2 (5 bases). The CDR3 consists of 15 residues. From germline, CDR1 is SGHVS and CDR2 FNYEAQ. V was clipped by 5 bases and J by 2 bases, with 14 bases between them. The CDR3 reads CASSLRASSTDTQYF. As DNA, the CDR3 is TGTGCCAGCAGCCTGAGGGCTAGCTCCACAGATACGCAGTATTTT.

The V call is TRBV7-9, the J call TRBJ2-7, with D hard to call. The DNA matches TRBJ2-5 better at its end, which makes the J call doubtful. The CDR3 contains 15 residues. Germline CDR1 is SEHNR and CDR2 is FQNEAQ (reference sequence). This chain's CDR3 is CASSLGRAPQETQYF. CDR3 sequence (DNA): TGTGCCAGCAGCTTGGGCCGGGCTCCCCAAGAGACCCAGTACTTC.

Notes on this clonotype: Mismatch with germline at one junction end may stem from a read error. The genes are TRBV12-3 or TRBV12-4 and TRBJ2-5, with 7 bases identical to TRBD2. The CDR3 contains 14 residues. DNA of the CDR3: TGTGTCAGCAGTTCCGGGGAGGGGTGGGAGACCCAGTACTTC. It specifies CVSSSGEGWETQYF.